A selection of T cell receptor beta chains follows, all from one sample in a study of T-cell reconstitution after alpha-beta-depleted transplantation in children. Each CDR3 protein gets one entry after TCRdb re-called the PCR reads with MiXCR. The sample has fewer than 550,000 distinct CDR3 sequences; over 9.5% are singletons. The sequencing used PBMCs, mostly from graft donor cells, collected 180 days after TCRalphabeta/CD19-depleted stem cell transplant. The receptors derive from a female patient aged 2-15 years who had a stem cell transplant for aplastic anemia, so the T cells may come from the graft donor. The CDR3 runs from the conserved cysteine through the conserved F or W. Each record gives: V gene, J gene, CDR3 protein.

TRBV29-1	TRBJ2-3	CSVGRTGADTQYF
TRBV6-2/TRBV6-3	TRBJ1-5	CASSYPRQGVMPQHF
TRBV19	TRBJ1-1	CASSIRGAETEAFF
TRBV20-1	TRBJ2-7	CSAVAWLGGPYEQYF
TRBV12-3/TRBV12-4	TRBJ1-5	CASRPNSGYYSNQPQHF
TRBV4-1	TRBJ1-5	CASSQDSRSNQPQHF
TRBV27	TRBJ1-4	CASSFRQGQVGNEKLFF
TRBV24-1	TRBJ2-1	CATSDPIAGSLNEQFF
TRBV10-3	TRBJ1-5	CATADSSNQPQHF
TRBV12-3/TRBV12-4	TRBJ2-1	CASSLLGGMYNEQFF
TRBV29-1	TRBJ1-2	CSALLTQSSANYGYTF
TRBV28	TRBJ2-5	CASSLNDRTETQYF
TRBV12-3/TRBV12-4	TRBJ1-5	CASSLDFYSNQPQHF
TRBV6-5	TRBJ2-7	CASSFTGSPFYEQYF
TRBV28	TRBJ1-1	CASSGPGQGWLWEAFF
TRBV7-9	TRBJ1-2	CASSLTWINYGYTF
TRBV10-3	TRBJ2-1	CAISDGPPEQFF
TRBV5-1	TRBJ1-2	CASTGTDVHGGYTF
TRBV7-2	TRBJ2-5	CASSLALGTSFETQYF
TRBV10-3	TRBJ1-1	CAITKGQGQKNTEAFF
TRBV18	TRBJ2-6	CASSLDGTGGPGANVLTF
TRBV7-2	TRBJ2-1	CASSFTGSMGFF
TRBV20-1	TRBJ1-5	CSAGIHQPQHF
TRBV30	TRBJ1-2	CAWSVLSAYGYTF
TRBV6-5	TRBJ1-1	CASSYRGHTEAFF
TRBV20-1	TRBJ2-7	CSAWPGQGSYEQYF
TRBV12-3/TRBV12-4	TRBJ2-5	CASSPRGEETQYF
TRBV28	TRBJ2-2	CASTVLAGRPTGELFF
TRBV11-2	TRBJ2-1	CASSLRSGLANEQFF
TRBV15	TRBJ1-2	CATSRDCRRTPECGYTF
TRBV5-1	TRBJ2-2	CASSLATSGSGELFF
TRBV30	TRBJ2-1	CAWGDRVHNEQFF
TRBV7-9	TRBJ2-1	CASSLDTGRGEQFF
TRBV2	TRBJ2-2	CASRSMRTGELFF
TRBV15	TRBJ2-1	CATSRFGDRTAYNEQFF
TRBV7-2	TRBJ2-7	CASSLVGQTYEQYF
TRBV7-9	TRBJ2-4	CASSLAGGLNIQYF
TRBV12-3/TRBV12-4	TRBJ1-4	CASSPTGVANEKLFF
TRBV29-1	TRBJ2-3	CSVPPGTGGLDTQYF
TRBV27	TRBJ2-5	CASSTTGAETQYF
TRBV7-2	TRBJ1-1	CASSPDLGIEAFF
TRBV15	TRBJ2-4	CATSRGHIQYF
TRBV20-1	TRBJ2-1	CSAREQASGRNEQFF
TRBV29-1	TRBJ1-3	CSAYSGTRAGNTIYF
TRBV20-1	TRBJ2-1	CSAPGRTNVEQFF
TRBV7-2	TRBJ2-7	CASSWAGQGFGEQYF
TRBV10-3	TRBJ2-1	CAISEALLAGELNEQFF